This T cell receptor (beta chain) stems from a study of regulatory T cells in long-lasting Graves disease. Arm-PCR with iRepertoire HTBI primers amplified the CDR3 regions for these TCR beta libraries. Via MiXCR, TCRdb re-called the multiplex PCR reads, giving one row per CDR3 protein. The data contain about 400,000 distinct CDR3 sequences, about a sixth of them singletons. This clonotype was counted only a few times. Time point: newly diagnosed GD, antithyroid drugs for less than 3 months. TCR sequences were obtained from RNA taken from PBMCs. This sample also belongs to another study, concerning T cells in Graves' hyperthyroidism and ophthalmopathy. That report notes: Carried out on the TCR CDR3, a first-round RT-PCR used the HTBI primer set.

This sequence originates from a young woman with Graves disease. The specimen comprised peripheral blood mononuclear cells (PBMCs), sampled at new diagnosis, from a patient treated with antithyroid drugs.

CDR3 nucleotides: TGTGCCAGCAGTTTATTAGGCCAGATTGGCCATTTTGCGTGGCAAACCTTC. Amino acid sequence: CASSLLGQIGHFAWQTF. V and J are TRBV28 and TRBJ1-2; D is unresolved. Trimming stripped 1 base from V and 14 bases from J, with 29 bases between. The germline V gene has CDR1 MDHEN and CDR2 SYDVKM. This CDR3 is built from 17 residues.